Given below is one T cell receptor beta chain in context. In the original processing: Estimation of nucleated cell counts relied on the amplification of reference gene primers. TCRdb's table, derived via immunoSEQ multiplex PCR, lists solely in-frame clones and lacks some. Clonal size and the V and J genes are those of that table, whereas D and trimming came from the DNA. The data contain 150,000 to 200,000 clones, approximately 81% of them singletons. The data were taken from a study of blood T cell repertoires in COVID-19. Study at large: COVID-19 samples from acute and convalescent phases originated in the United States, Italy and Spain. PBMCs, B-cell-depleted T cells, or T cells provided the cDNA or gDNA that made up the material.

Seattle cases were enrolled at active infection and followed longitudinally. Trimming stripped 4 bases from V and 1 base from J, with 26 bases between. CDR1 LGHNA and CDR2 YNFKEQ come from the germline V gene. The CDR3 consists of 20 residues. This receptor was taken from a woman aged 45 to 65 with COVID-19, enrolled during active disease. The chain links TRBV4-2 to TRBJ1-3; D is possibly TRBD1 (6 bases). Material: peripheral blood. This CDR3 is CASSLGGGSQRFRSGNTIYF. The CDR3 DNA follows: TGTGCCAGCAGCCTAGGGGGGGGGTCTCAAAGGTTCCGTTCTGGAAACACCATATATTTT.